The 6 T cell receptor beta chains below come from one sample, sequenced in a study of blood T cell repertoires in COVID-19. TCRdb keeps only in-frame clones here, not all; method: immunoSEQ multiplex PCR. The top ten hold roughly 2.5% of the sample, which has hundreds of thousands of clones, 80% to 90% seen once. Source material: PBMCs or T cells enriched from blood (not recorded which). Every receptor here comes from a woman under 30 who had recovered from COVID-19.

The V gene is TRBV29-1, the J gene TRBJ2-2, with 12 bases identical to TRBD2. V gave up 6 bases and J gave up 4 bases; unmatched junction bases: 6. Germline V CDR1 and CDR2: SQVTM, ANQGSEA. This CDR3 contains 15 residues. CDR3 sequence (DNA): TGCAGCGTCTCTCCGGGACTAGCGGGCACCGGGGAGCTGTTTTTT. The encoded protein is CSVSPGLAGTGELFF.

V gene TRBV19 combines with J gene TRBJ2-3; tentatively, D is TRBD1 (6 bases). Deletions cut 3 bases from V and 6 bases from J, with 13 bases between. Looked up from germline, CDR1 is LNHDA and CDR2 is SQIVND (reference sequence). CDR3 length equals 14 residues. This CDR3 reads CASSITRGTDTQYF. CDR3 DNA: TGTGCCAGTAGTATTACGAGGGGGACGGATACGCAGTATTTT.

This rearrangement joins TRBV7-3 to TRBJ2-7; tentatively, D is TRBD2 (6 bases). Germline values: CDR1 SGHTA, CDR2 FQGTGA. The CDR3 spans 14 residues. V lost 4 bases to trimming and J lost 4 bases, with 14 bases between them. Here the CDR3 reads CASSSLPGDYEQYF. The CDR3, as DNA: TGTGCCAGCAGCTCCCTCCCGGGGGATTACGAGCAGTACTTC.

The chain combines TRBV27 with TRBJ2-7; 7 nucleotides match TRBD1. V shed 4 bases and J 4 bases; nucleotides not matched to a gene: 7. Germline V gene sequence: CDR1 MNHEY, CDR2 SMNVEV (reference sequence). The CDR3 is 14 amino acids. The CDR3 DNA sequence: TGTGCCAGCAGTTCCCCATACAGGGGTTACGAGCAGTACTTC. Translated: CASSSPYRGYEQYF.

The DNA for the CDR3 is TGTGCCAGCAGTCCAGGAATCTCTGGGGCCAACGTCCTGACTTTC. Amino acid sequence: CASSPGISGANVLTF. The chain couples TRBV6-5 to TRBJ2-6; no firm D call. CDR1 and CDR2 from the germline V gene are MNHEY and SVGAGI. Trimming took 5 bases from V and 0 from J, leaving 8 bases between them. The CDR3 contains 15 residues.

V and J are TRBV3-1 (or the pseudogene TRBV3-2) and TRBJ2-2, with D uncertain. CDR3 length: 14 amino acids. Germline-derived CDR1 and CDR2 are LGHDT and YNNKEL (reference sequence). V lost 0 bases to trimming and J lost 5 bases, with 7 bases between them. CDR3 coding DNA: TGTGCCAGCAGCCAAGAGGGCGAAACCGGGGAGCTGTTTTTT. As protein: CASSQEGETGELFF.